This TCR beta chain was profiled in a study of cytomegalovirus exposure and HLA in healthy donors. Study results and caveats: The authors later found HLA-associated TCR beta chains more clonally expanded than equally common others. CMV antigen specificity was confirmed in vitro for a few CMV-associated chains. Researchers had no immune exposure information except CMV serostatus available. Being productive about 87% or about 30% of the time was typical of most TCR beta V segments in an earlier analysis.

This CDR3 has 16 residues. In germline, CDR1 is MGHRA, CDR2 YSYEKL. Losses at the gene ends were 0 bases for V and 5 bases for J; bases not matched to a gene: 3. Regarding this clone: Its target is unknown.

This PCR relied on a set of 60 Vbeta primers and 13 Jbeta primers. The assay was immunoSEQ multiplex PCR, and TCRdb's table has in-frame clones only and misses some. The sample consists of around 130,000 clones, about 80% of them appearing once. The specimen sequenced was PBMCs. This chain links TRBV4-1 with TRBJ2-1; 11 nucleotides match TRBD2. This receptor was taken from a young man in good health and CMV-seronegative. The CDR3 spells CASSQDGTSGHNEQFF. CDR3 coding DNA: TGCGCCAGCAGCCAAGACGGGACTAGCGGACACAATGAGCAGTTCTTC.